This TCR beta chain is drawn from a study of sequential checkpoint blockade in melanoma. The overall study: After nivolumab or ipilimumab alone, roughly 20 patients had week-13 rebiopsies.

This clone has more than one count but fewer than ten. The target antigen is unknown. Here immunoSEQ multiplex PCR was the method, and the copy in TCRdb shows in-frame clones only, minus some. This table holds 2,000 to 2,500 clones, approximately 22% found once. Trimming stripped 1 base from V and 6 bases from J, with 9 bases between. The germline gives CDR1 SGHDN, CDR2 FVKESK. The CDR3 totals 14 residues. Noted treatment: randomized to nivolumab then ipilimumab (arm A) or the reverse (arm B). Study-level results: Pretreatment TIL clonality tracked with response in the nivolumab-first arm.

The chain combines TRBV14 with TRBJ1-4; the D is unclear. Material: tumor tissue (inferred from file names), obtained from a patient given nivolumab and ipilimumab in sequence. The sequence was obtained from a human donor with melanoma. The CDR3 region is CASSQVSGYEKLFF. In DNA, the CDR3 is TGTGCCAGCAGCCAAGTTTCGGGGTATGAAAAACTGTTTTTT.